The sequence of this TCR beta chain was determined in a study of beta chain features in type 1 diabetes. In the study overall: Patients looked much like healthy donors when it came to age, gender and cell yields. Findings of the study overall: Highly expressing activated T cells could be over-counted with a cDNA template.

This CDR3 has 17 amino acids. Looked up from germline, CDR1 is SGHTA and CDR2 is FQGNSA. The junction had 8 bases not matched to a gene; V was cut back by 3 bases and J by 3 bases. Every isolated RNA sample was fully reverse transcribed, so sequencing captured expressed TCRB transcripts. Profiled with immunoSEQ multiplex PCR; TCRdb holds only in-frame clones, not every one. This table holds around 330,000 clones, around 10% found once. This clone turned up a few times. Its antigen remains unknown. This clonotype originated in a woman aged 25 to 45 in good health. Material: naive CD4+ T cells from blood. The chain combines TRBV7-2 with TRBJ2-1; 10 bases match TRBD2. In DNA form, the CDR3 reads TGTGCCAGCAGCTTTTCCGAGACTAGCGGGCGCTACAATGAGCAGTTCTTC. Translating it yields CASSFSETSGRYNEQFF. Full variable domain (outside the CDR3, taken from reference TRBV7-2 and TRBJ2-1): GAGVSQSPSNKVTEKGKDVELRCDPISGHTALYWYRQSLGQGLEFLIYFQGNSAPDKSGLPSDRFSAERTGGSVSTLTIQRTQQEDSAVYLCASSFSETSGRYNEQFFGPGTRLTVL.